The clone carrying this TCR beta chain is a singleton in its sample. Its antigen is still unknown. This entry belongs to a study of post-analysis software for immune sequencing data. General observations from the study: TRBV5-6, TRBV5-1 and TRBV20-1 belonged to a set of roughly five TRBV segments that were more frequent in patients than controls.

Deletions cut 4 bases from V and 6 bases from J, with 13 bases between. In germline, CDR1 is SQVTM, CDR2 ANQGSEA. This CDR3 spans 13 amino acids. The library was made from cDNA and included unique molecular identifiers. From the PCR reads, TCRdb called clonotypes with MiXCR, one entry per CDR3 protein. The sample has roughly 870,000 distinct CDR3 sequences, under 70% seen once. The TCR comes from a girl aged 10-17 years with multiple sclerosis. The genes are TRBV29-1 and TRBJ2-1, with D unclear. What was sequenced was blood. In DNA, the CDR3 is TGCAGCGTTGGTGTCACAATGGTCAATGAGCAGTTCTTC. Its translation: CSVGVTMVNEQFF.